The rows below give T cell receptor beta chains drawn from one sample of a study of beta chain features in type 1 diabetes. Only in-frame clones appear in the TCRdb table, and some are missing; sequencing was by immunoSEQ multiplex PCR. The repertoire holds 360,000 or so clones, roughly a fifth seen once, with 0.044% in the top ten. The sequenced sample was naive CD4+ T cells from blood. Source of these receptors: a woman younger than 35 in good health. CDR3s include the opening cysteine and the closing phenylalanine or tryptophan. Each record gives: V gene, D gene, J gene, CDR3 protein. D genes are given only for firm matches.

>TRBV7-9|.|TRBJ2-1
CASSLIRGENNEQFF
>TRBV2|TRBD2|TRBJ2-2
CASNSGTSGSGELFF
>TRBV7-9|.|TRBJ1-1
CASSLGSALRGTEAFF
>TRBV30|.|TRBJ1-1
CAWILYGGVNTEAFF
>TRBV7-2|.|TRBJ2-5
CASSPRNSRETQYF
>TRBV4-2|TRBD1|TRBJ2-2
CASSRRGQGDSGELFF
>TRBV30|.|TRBJ2-3
CAWSSGSSTDTQYF
>TRBV18|TRBD1|TRBJ1-1
CASSRQGRNTEAFF
>TRBV4-1|TRBD2|TRBJ2-3
CASSQDQGGLVDTQYF
>TRBV4-3|.|TRBJ1-4
CASSQDQGGRNEKLFF
>TRBV29-1|TRBD2|TRBJ2-5
CSVASGSETQYF
>TRBV30|TRBD2|TRBJ2-1
CAGGTSVYNEQFF
>TRBV15|TRBD2|TRBJ2-3
CATTGGRGGTDTQYF
>TRBV5-1|TRBD1|TRBJ2-2
CASSLGQGGELFF
>TRBV6-6|.|TRBJ2-5
CAVPRAGETQYF
>TRBV29-1|TRBD2|TRBJ2-5
CSVRLAAQETQYF
>TRBV28|.|TRBJ1-1
CASSLGRVGEAFF
>TRBV2|.|TRBJ2-7
CASNRRSSDLYEQYF
>TRBV7-2|TRBD2|TRBJ2-1
CASSPLGTSGSNEQFF
>TRBV4-2|.|TRBJ1-5
CASSQERRDQPQHF
>TRBV30|.|TRBJ1-3
CAWSRLVDTIYF
>TRBV10-3|.|TRBJ2-2
CAITSGTMNTGELFF
>TRBV18|.|TRBJ2-1
CASSPPGGDGNEQFF
>TRBV7-9|.|TRBJ1-2
CASSLREGGYTF
>TRBV7-2|TRBD1|TRBJ2-7
CASSIQGDEQYF
>TRBV10-3|TRBD2|TRBJ2-1
CAISTGGENEQFF
>TRBV18|TRBD1|TRBJ2-2
CASSLQGPGELFF
>TRBV7-2|TRBD1|TRBJ1-5
CASSFLRQGYSNQPQHF
>TRBV7-8|.|TRBJ2-6
CASSVSGANVLTF
>TRBV30|.|TRBJ1-3
CAWSVNGGSGNTIYF
>TRBV4-2|.|TRBJ2-4
CASSQASRVAKNIQYF
>TRBV2|TRBD2|TRBJ2-3
CASTSTSGGTDTQYF
>TRBV19|.|TRBJ2-1
CASTLTRQSSYNEQFF
>TRBV30|TRBD1|TRBJ2-2
CAWRRPGQGGGGELFF
>TRBV4-3|.|TRBJ2-5
CASSQEGVTHLPYQETQYF
>TRBV7-2|TRBD2|TRBJ2-5
CASSLVGAGGVRETQYF